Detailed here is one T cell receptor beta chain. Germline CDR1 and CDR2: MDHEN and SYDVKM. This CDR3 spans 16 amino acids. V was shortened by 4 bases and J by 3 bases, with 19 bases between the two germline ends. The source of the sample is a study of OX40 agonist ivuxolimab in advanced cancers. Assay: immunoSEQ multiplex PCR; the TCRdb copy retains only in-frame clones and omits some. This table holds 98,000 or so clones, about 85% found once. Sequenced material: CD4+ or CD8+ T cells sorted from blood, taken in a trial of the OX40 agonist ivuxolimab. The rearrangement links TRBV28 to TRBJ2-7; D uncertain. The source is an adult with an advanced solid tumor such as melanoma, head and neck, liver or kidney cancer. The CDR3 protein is CASSSLGFIVDYEQYF. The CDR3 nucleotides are TGTGCCAGCAGTTCCCTAGGTTTCATAGTGGACTACGAGCAGTACTTC.